Listed below are T cell receptor beta chains from one sample, sequenced in a study of metastatic and nonmetastatic thyroid tumors. With MiXCR, TCRdb reprocessed the PCR reads. Of over 7,500 clones listed, around 9.9% are singletons. The sample consisted of tumor tissue. These TCRs come from a female donor with papillary thyroid cancer or a benign thyroid nodule (not recorded which). Some clones in this sample may be carry-over from other donors' samples. Both conserved end residues are part of each CDR3. D genes are given only for firm matches. Clone size, where shown, is once, few, many, or a class for clones that have expanded.

TRBV27,.,medium-sized,TRBJ2-1,TGTGCCAGCAGTTTAAGGTTAGGTGAGCAGTTCTTC,CASSLRLGEQFF
TRBV6-1,TRBD1,.,TRBJ1-2,TGTGCCAGCAGTGAAGGGGACAGGAGGGGCTACACCTTC,CASSEGDRRGYTF
TRBV10-3,.,medium-sized,TRBJ2-2,TGTGCCATCAGGAAAGAGGGGGTGAACACCGGGGAGCTGTTTTTT,CAIRKEGVNTGELFF
TRBV2,.,.,TRBJ2-2,TGTGCCAGCAGTGAGTCCTCGAACACCGGGGAGCTGTTTTTT,CASSESSNTGELFF
TRBV10-2,.,medium-sized,TRBJ1-1,TGCGCCAGCAGTGAAGGGGGGGCGAGTCTAACTGAAGCTTTCTTT,CASSEGGASLTEAFF
TRBV19,.,medium-sized,TRBJ2-2,TGTGCCAGTAGTAAACAGGTCCCTAACACCGGGGAGCTGTTTTTT,CASSKQVPNTGELFF
TRBV5-1,.,many,TRBJ1-5,TGCGCCAGCAGCTTATCCGGGGGCGCGCCCCAGCATTTT,CASSLSGGAPQHF
TRBV18,.,many,TRBJ1-3,TGTGCCAGCTCACCACCGAAGACGGCCCTCTCTGGAAACACCATATATTTT,CASSPPKTALSGNTIYF
TRBV28,.,many,TRBJ1-3,TGTGCCAGCAGGTTGTTCCGAGGAAACACCATATATTTT,CASRLFRGNTIYF
TRBV7-2,TRBD2,many,TRBJ2-1,TGTGCCAGCAGCTTCGTAGCGGGAGGCACCTACAATGAGCAGTTCTTC,CASSFVAGGTYNEQFF
TRBV20-1,.,.,TRBJ2-1,TGCAGTGCCTACTTGGCGGGCCGGGCCAATGAGCAGTTCTTC,CSAYLAGRANEQFF
TRBV2,.,.,TRBJ1-5,TGTGCCAGCAGTGAAGACGGGAATCAGCCCCAGCATTTT,CASSEDGNQPQHF
TRBV19,TRBD2,medium-sized,TRBJ2-2,TGTGCCAGTAGTCGACTAGCGGGAGACACCGGGGAGCTGTTTTTT,CASSRLAGDTGELFF
TRBV2,TRBD1,few,TRBJ2-6,TGTGCCAGCAGAGACAGGGTGGGATGGGCTAACGTCCTGACTTTC,CASRDRVGWANVLTF
TRBV9,TRBD1,many,TRBJ1-2,TGTGCCAGCAGCCCCAGACAGGGCCCTAACTATGGCTACACCTTC,CASSPRQGPNYGYTF
TRBV7-8,.,many,TRBJ1-1,TGTGCCAGCAGCCCCATGGGGCGCAACACTGAAGCTTTCTTT,CASSPMGRNTEAFF
TRBV5-1,.,once,TRBJ2-3,TGCGCCATCAGCTTGGGTCAGAAAGATGCGCAGTATTTT,CAISLGQKDAQYF
TRBV30,TRBD2,.,TRBJ2-7,TGTGACTGGAGAGTCGGGGGGGGCTTCTACGAGCAGTACTTC,CDWRVGGGFYEQYF
TRBV19,.,medium-sized,TRBJ1-5,TGTGCCAGTAGTATACTGGGGCGGGGCAATCAGCCCCAGCATTTT,CASSILGRGNQPQHF
TRBV28,TRBD2,medium-sized,TRBJ2-5,TGTGCCAGCAGTTTACCGGGGGGACTACAAGAGACCCAGTACTTC,CASSLPGGLQETQYF
TRBV6-5,.,medium-sized,TRBJ1-1,TGTGCCAGCAGTTACTCTGGCCAGACTCCTGAAGCTTTCTTT,CASSYSGQTPEAFF
TRBV6-9,TRBD1,.,TRBJ1-1,TGCGCCAGCAGTCGGACAGGGATAGAAGCTTTCTTT,CASSRTGIEAFF
TRBV6-1,.,few,TRBJ2-2,TGTGCCAGCAGCCCCCAAAACAGAGCCACCGGGGAGCTGTTTTTT,CASSPQNRATGELFF
TRBV7-9,.,many,TRBJ1-5,TGTGCCAGCAGCCAAGGGGGGAGTGGCCAGCCCCAGCATTTT,CASSQGGSGQPQHF
TRBV12-3/TRBV12-4,.,few,TRBJ2-3,TGTGCCAGCAGTCTATTTGGACGGACAGATACGCAGTATTTT,CASSLFGRTDTQYF
TRBV5-1,TRBD1,many,TRBJ1-5,TGCGCCAGCAGCCTGGACGGACAGGAGAATCAGCCCCAGCATTTT,CASSLDGQENQPQHF